Listed below are T cell receptor beta chains from one sample, sequenced in a study of cytomegalovirus exposure and HLA in healthy donors. Assay used: immunoSEQ multiplex PCR; TCRdb lists only in-frame clones, some missing. The data contain more than 110,000 clones, around 10% of them singletons. The sample consisted of PBMCs. The receptors derive from a middle-aged man in good health and CMV-seronegative. CDR3s include the opening cysteine and the closing phenylalanine or tryptophan. A D gene is named only where the DNA matches it firmly.

CDR3	D	V	J
CASSHDTTNTEAFF	-	TRBV7-9	TRBJ1-1
CASSSRSGDTGELFF	-	TRBV5-1	TRBJ2-2
CASRIGGANGELFF	-	TRBV5-4	TRBJ2-2
CASSPLGATRTSSYEQYF	-	TRBV18	TRBJ2-7
CASVEQAANEKLFF	-	TRBV2	TRBJ1-4
CASRSEEGANTEAFF	-	TRBV5-1	TRBJ1-1
CASSWGTGTYEQYF	TRBD1	TRBV5-4	TRBJ2-7
CASWDGRGRAADTQYF	TRBD2	TRBV2	TRBJ2-3
CASSHKQGALGANVLTF	TRBD1	TRBV5-6	TRBJ2-6
CASSSSPSETQYF	-	TRBV25-1	TRBJ2-5
CASTSSMNTEAFF	-	TRBV2	TRBJ1-1
CASSYGQGGEQPQHF	TRBD1	TRBV6-5	TRBJ1-5
CASSPKRYEQYF	-	TRBV6-6	TRBJ2-7
CASSEALQGVQPQHF	-	TRBV6-1	TRBJ1-5
CSVALRAPTEAFF	-	TRBV29-1	TRBJ1-1
CRPTSTDTQYF	-	TRBV20-1	TRBJ2-3
CASSPGSQSEAFF	-	TRBV7-6	TRBJ1-1
CSARQGLEAFF	-	TRBV20-1	TRBJ1-1